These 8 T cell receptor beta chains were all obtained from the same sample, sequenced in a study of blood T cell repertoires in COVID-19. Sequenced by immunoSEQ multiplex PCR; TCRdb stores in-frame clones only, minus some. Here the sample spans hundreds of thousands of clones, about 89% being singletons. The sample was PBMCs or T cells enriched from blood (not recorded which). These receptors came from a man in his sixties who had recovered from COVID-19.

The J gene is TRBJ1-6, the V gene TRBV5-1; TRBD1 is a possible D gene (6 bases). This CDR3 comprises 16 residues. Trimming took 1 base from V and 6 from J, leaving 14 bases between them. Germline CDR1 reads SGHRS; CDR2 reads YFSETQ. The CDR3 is CASSLRGGESNSPLHF. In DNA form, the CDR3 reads TGCGCCAGCAGCTTGCGCGGGGGCGAATCTAATTCACCCCTCCACTTT.

The CDR3 region has the DNA TGTGCCAGCTCATCCACCGGACTAGCGGGGCCTGGGAATGAGCAGTTCTTC. It encodes CASSSTGLAGPGNEQFF. The chain combines TRBV18 with TRBJ2-1; 12 positions match TRBD2. The V gene's germline CDR1 is KGHSH and CDR2 LQKENI. Losses at the gene ends were 5 bases for V and 7 bases for J; bases not matched to a gene: 12. The length of the CDR3 is 17 residues. The full variable domain, rest sourced from reference TRBV18 and TRBJ2-1, is NAGVMQNPRHLVRRRGQEARLRCSPMKGHSHVYWYRQLPEEGLKFMVYLQKENIIDESGMPKERFSAEFPKEGPSILRIQQVVRGDSAAYFCASSSTGLAGPGNEQFFGPGTRLTVL.

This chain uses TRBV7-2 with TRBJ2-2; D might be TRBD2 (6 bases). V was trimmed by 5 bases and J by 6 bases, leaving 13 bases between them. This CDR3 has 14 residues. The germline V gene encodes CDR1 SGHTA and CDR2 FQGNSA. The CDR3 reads CASSPLGGSGELFF. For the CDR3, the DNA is TGTGCCAGCAGCCCCCTGGGGGGATCCGGGGAGCTGTTTTTT.

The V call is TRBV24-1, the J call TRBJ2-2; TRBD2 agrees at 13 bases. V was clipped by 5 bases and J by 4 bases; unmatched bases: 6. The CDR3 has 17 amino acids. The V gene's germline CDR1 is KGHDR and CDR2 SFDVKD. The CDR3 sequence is CATSAGTSGTPTGELFF. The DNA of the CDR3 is TGTGCCACCAGTGCCGGGACTAGCGGGACACCCACCGGGGAGCTGTTTTTT.

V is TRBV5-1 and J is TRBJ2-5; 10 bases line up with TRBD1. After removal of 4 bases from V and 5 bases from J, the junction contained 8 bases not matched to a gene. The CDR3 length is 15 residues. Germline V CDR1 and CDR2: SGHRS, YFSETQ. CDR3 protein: CASSIGTGAMETQYF. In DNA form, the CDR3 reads TGCGCCAGCAGCATCGGGACAGGGGCAATGGAGACCCAGTACTTC.

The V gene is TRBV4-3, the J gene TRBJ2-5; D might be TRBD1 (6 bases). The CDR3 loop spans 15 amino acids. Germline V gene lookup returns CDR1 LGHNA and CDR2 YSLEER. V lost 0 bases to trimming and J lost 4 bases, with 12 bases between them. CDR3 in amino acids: CASSQEHRVGETQYF. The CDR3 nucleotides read TGCGCCAGCAGCCAAGAGCACAGGGTGGGAGAGACCCAGTACTTC.

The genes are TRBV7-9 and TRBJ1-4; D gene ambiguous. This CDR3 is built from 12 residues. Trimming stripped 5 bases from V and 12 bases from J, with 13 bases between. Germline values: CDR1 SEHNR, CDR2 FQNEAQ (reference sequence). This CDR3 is CASSRGSAELFF. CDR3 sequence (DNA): TGTGCCAGCAGCCGCGGATCCGCAGAACTGTTTTTT.

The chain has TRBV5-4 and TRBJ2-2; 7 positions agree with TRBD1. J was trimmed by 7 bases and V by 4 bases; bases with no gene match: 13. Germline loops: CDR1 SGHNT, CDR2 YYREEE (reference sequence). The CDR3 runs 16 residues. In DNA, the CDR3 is TGTGCCAGCAGCGTGGAAGAAGGGGGCGGAGGCGGGGAGCTGTTTTTT. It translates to CASSVEEGGGGGELFF.